One sample yielded the 8 T cell receptor beta chains listed below, sequenced in a study of CD8 T cells in ankylosing spondylitis. TCRdb recomputed calls from the 5' RACE reads with MiXCR, one row per CDR3 protein. The table lists roughly 180,000 distinct CDR3 sequences, 9.8% of them singletons. The material sequenced was blood, either unsorted or a sorted T cell fraction (not recorded which). The source is a female donor with ankylosing spondylitis or in good health (not recorded which).

This clonotype was counted between two and nine times. V and J are TRBV20-1 and TRBJ1-1; the D gene is possibly TRBD1 (6 bases). Between the trimmed V and J ends, which lost 0 bases and 7 bases, there was a span of 12 bases. The CDR3 is made up of 13 amino acids. Germline CDR1 DFQATT, CDR2 SNEGSKA (reference sequence). In DNA form, the CDR3 reads TGCAGTGCTAGAGATTCTGGGGGCGTTGAAGCTTTCTTT. Translated, it gives CSARDSGGVEAFF.

At least ten counts were recorded for this clonotype. The rearrangement joins TRBV5-6 to TRBJ2-1; D is possibly TRBD2 (6 bases). CDR1 is SGHDT and CDR2 is YYEEEE in the germline V gene. There are 12 residues in the CDR3. Trimming pared 4 bases from V and 7 bases from J, leaving 9 bases between. The CDR3 protein is CASSGLANEQFF. The CDR3 DNA sequence: TGTGCCAGCAGCGGGCTAGCGAATGAGCAGTTCTTC. The full variable domain, completed using reference TRBV5-6 and TRBJ2-1, is DAGVTQSPTHLIKTRGQQVTLRCSPKSGHDTVSWYQQALGQGPQFIFQYYEEEERQRGNFPDRFSGHQFPNYSSELNVNALLLGDSALYLCASSGLANEQFFGPGTRLTVL.

This clonotype was detected many times. V gene TRBV9 combines with J gene TRBJ2-1, with D possibly being TRBD2 (6 bases). Germline CDR1 reads SGDLS; CDR2 reads YYNGEE. Trimming removed 2 bases at V and 9 bases at J, with 12 bases between. The CDR3 contains 13 residues. The CDR3 sequence: CASSVGVGSEQFF. In nucleotides, the CDR3 is TGTGCCAGCAGCGTGGGCGTCGGGAGTGAGCAGTTCTTC.

This clonotype has at least ten counts. The chain combines TRBV29-1 with TRBJ2-7; 8 bases line up with TRBD2. The CDR3 spans 13 residues. Trimming cost V 4 bases and J 0 bases; bases outside gene matches: 2. CDR1 SQVTM and CDR2 ANQGSEA come from the germline V gene. CDR3 protein: CSVVSGTSYEQYF. The CDR3 nucleotides read TGCAGCGTTGTTAGCGGGACCTCCTACGAGCAGTACTTC.

About this clonotype: A much bigger clone sits one base away, suggesting this may be a read error. The chain is built from TRBV13 and TRBJ1-3; the D is unclear. Trimming cost V 0 bases and J 0 bases, with 6 bases left between them. The CDR3 runs to 15 residues. Germline-derived CDR1 and CDR2 are PRHDT and FYEKMQ (reference sequence). CDR3 DNA sequence: TGTGCCAGCAGCTTAGGAACGGGCTCTGGAAACACCATATATTTT. Amino acids: CASSLGTGSGNTIYF.

This clonotype was recorded a few times. The chain has TRBV12-3 or TRBV12-4 and TRBJ2-1; possible D gene TRBD2, 6 bases. With 4 bases removed from V and 0 bases from J, the gap between germline ends came to 13 bases. This CDR3 has 16 amino acids. This CDR3 reads CASSWSRGNSYNEQFF. CDR3 in DNA: TGTGCCAGCAGTTGGTCGCGGGGTAACTCCTACAATGAGCAGTTCTTC.

On this clonotype itself: An end of the junction does not agree with germline; a read error may underlie this. The V call is TRBV14, the J call TRBJ2-3; the D gene could be TRBD1 or TRBD2 (5 bases each). CDR1 is SGHDN and CDR2 is FVKESK in the germline V gene. The CDR3 covers 14 residues. The CDR3 DNA reads TGTGCCAGCTGCCAAGAGGGGTTGACAGATACGCAGTATTTT. Protein: CASCQEGLTDTQYF.

This clonotype showed up many times. The genes are TRBV29-1 and TRBJ2-1, with TRBD2 identical over 9 bases. Germline-derived CDR1 and CDR2 are SQVTM and ANQGSEA. CDR3 length: 13 amino acids. Losses at the gene ends were 1 base for V and 16 bases for J; bases not matched to a gene: 11. The CDR3 nucleotides are TGCAGCGTTGAAGGGCCAGCGGGAGGCCCGGGTTTCTTC. Its protein is CSVEGPAGGPGFF.